This record looks at one T cell receptor (beta chain) sequence and its context. Original processing notes: Nucleated cell counts were estimated from reference gene primer amplification. Measured with immunoSEQ multiplex PCR; TCRdb has only the in-frame clones, and not every one. V, J and clone size derive from that table, while D and trimming were established from the DNA sequence. This sample has approximately 260,000 clones; roughly nine tenths occur once, and the top ten carry roughly 2.2%. The CDR3 is 15 residues long. Germline V gene lookup returns CDR1 MNHNY and CDR2 SVGAGI (reference sequence). The V end lost 5 bases, the J end lost 1 base, and 14 bases lay between the germline ends. These data are taken from a study of blood T cell repertoires in COVID-19. At the level of the study: COVID-19 samples from acute and convalescent phases originated in the United States, Italy and Spain. PBMCs, B-cell-depleted T cells, or T cells provided the cDNA or gDNA that made up the material.

Sequencing was performed on peripheral blood. This sequence originates from a man between 45 and 60 years old with acute or convalescent COVID-19. This chain joins TRBV6-6 and TRBJ1-1; D is perhaps TRBD1 (6 bases). This CDR3 is CASSPPDRPNTEAFF. The CDR3 region has the DNA TGTGCCAGCAGTCCACCGGACAGACCGAACACTGAAGCTTTCTTT.